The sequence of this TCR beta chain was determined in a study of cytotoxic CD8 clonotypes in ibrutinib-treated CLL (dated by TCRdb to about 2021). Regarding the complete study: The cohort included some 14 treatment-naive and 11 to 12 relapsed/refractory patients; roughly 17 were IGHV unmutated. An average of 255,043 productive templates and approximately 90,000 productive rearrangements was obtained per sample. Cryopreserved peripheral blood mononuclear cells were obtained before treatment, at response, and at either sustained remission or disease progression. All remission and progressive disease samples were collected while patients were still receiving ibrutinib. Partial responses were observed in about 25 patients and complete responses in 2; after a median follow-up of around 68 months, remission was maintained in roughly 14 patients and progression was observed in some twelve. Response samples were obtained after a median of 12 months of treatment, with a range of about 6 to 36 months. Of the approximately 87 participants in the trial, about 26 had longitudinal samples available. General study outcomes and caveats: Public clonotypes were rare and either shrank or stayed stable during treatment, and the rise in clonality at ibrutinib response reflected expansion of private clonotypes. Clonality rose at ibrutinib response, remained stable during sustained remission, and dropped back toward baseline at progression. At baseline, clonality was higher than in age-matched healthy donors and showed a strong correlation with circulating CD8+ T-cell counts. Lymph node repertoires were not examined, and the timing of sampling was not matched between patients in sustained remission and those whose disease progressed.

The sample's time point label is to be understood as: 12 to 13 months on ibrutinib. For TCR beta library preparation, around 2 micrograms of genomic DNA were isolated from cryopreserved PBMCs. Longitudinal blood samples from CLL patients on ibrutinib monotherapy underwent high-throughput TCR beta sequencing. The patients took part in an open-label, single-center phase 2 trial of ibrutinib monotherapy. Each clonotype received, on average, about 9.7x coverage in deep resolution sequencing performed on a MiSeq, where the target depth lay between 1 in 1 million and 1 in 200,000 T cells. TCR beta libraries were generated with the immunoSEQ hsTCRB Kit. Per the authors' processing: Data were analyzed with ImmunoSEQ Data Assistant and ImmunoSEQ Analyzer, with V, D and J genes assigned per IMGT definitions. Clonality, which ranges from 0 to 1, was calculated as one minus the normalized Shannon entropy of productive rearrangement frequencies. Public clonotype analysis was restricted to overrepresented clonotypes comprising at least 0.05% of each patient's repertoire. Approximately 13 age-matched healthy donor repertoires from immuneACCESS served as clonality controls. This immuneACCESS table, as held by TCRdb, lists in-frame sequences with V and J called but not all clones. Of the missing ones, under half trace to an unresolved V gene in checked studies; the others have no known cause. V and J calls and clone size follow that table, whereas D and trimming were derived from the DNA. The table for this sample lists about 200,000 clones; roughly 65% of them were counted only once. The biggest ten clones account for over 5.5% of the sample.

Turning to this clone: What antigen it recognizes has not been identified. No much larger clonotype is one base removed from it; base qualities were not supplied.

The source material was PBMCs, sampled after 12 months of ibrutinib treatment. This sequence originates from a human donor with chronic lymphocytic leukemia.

DNA sequence: TGTGCCAGCAAGAACTCCTACGAGCAGTACTTC. Translation gives CASKNSYEQYF. The chain is assembled from TRBV6-5 and TRBJ2-7, with the D segment identity uncertain. The CDR3 runs 11 residues from the cysteine to the phenylalanine. Solely the CDR3 DNA is kept, with 33 bases framed from the first base. The trim is 7 bases for V and 0 bases for J, with a gap of 4 bases between the germline ends. In the germline V gene, CDR1 corresponds to MNHEY and CDR2 to SVGAGI.